This T cell receptor beta chain originates from a study of CD4 T cells in relation to SARS-CoV-2 and coronaviruses. The CDR3 extends over 15 amino acids. Unexposed donor CD4+ T cells date from 2011-2018, before the COVID-19 pandemic. Profiled with immunoSEQ multiplex PCR; TCRdb holds only in-frame clones, not every one. The repertoire includes about 59,000 clones, just over 85% of them detected once, and around 1.5% sits in the top ten. Sequenced material: memory CD4+ T cells from PBMCs. This TCR came from a human donor in good health. The J gene is TRBJ1-3, the V gene TRBV21-1. TRBV21-1 is termed a pseudogene. In nucleotides, the CDR3 is TGTGCCAGCAGCGCCACTGGGTGGCAAGGAAACACCATATATTTT. Its translation is CASSATGWQGNTIYF.